This T cell receptor (beta chain) stems from a study of cytomegalovirus exposure and HLA in healthy donors. Overall study results and limits: Roughly uniform sequencing depth across donors was assumed, possibly incorrectly. Upon later analysis, TCR association rates were observed to vary by HLA locus, being highest for DRB1 and lowest for HLA-C. Later analysis suggested most CMV-associated TCR beta chains were HLA-restricted.

V dropped 4 bases and J dropped 5 bases, with 15 bases sitting between them. The CDR3 length is 15 residues. CDR1 LGHNA and CDR2 YNFKEQ come from the germline V gene. Comment on this clone: Its specificity is not known.

Amplification used 60 Vbeta primers and 13 Jbeta primers. Source study methods: An analysis that came later counted 80 million or so unique TCR beta chains, 10 million to 11 million shared. Data came from immunoSEQ multiplex PCR; TCRdb stores just in-frame clones and leaves some out. That table furnishes V, J and clone size, whereas the DNA furnished D and trimming. The data show about 130,000 clones, about 81% seen once. The TCR originated in a woman aged 40 to 49 in good health and CMV-seropositive. Input material: PBMCs. The rearrangement links TRBV4-2 to TRBJ2-1; maybe TRBD2 (5 bases). CDR3: CASSPGIGVDNEQFF. In DNA, the CDR3 is TGTGCCAGCAGCCCCGGGATAGGTGTGGACAATGAGCAGTTCTTC.